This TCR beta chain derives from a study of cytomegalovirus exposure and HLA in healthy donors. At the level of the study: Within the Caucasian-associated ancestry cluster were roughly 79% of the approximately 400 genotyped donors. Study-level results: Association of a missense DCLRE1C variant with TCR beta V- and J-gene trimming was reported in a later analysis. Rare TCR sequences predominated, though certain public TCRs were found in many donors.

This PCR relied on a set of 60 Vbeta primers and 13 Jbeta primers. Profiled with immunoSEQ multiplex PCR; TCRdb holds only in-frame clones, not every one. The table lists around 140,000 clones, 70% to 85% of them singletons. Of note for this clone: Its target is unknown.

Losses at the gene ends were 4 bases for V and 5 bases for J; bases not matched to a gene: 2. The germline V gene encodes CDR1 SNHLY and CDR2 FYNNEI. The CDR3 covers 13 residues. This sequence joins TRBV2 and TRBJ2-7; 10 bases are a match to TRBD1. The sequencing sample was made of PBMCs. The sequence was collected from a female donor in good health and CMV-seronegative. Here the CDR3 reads CASSAGTGDEQYF. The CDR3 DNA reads TGTGCCAGCAGTGCCGGGACAGGGGACGAGCAGTACTTC.